A selection of T cell receptor beta chains follows, all from one sample in a study of post-analysis software for immune sequencing data. TCRdb called the PCR reads again in MiXCR, with one record for every CDR3 protein. The repertoire consists of about 460,000 distinct CDR3 sequences, with under 55% occurring once and the leading ten covering about 12%. Sequenced sample: blood. The receptors were sampled from a girl under 18 with multiple sclerosis. Each CDR3 is given with its conserved first and last residue. The order of the fields is clone size, J gene, V gene, D gene, CDR3 protein, CDR3 DNA. A D gene is named only where the DNA matches it firmly. Some rows mark clone size as missing; the rest say once, few, many or name a class of expanded clone.

>NA|TRBJ1-2|TRBV7-9|TRBD1
CASSSRTGTGLVDYGYTF
TGTGCCAGCAGCTCAAGGACCGGGACAGGGCTGGTGGACTATGGCTACACCTTC
>NA|TRBJ1-1|TRBV27|NA
CASSPYGTEAFF
TGTGCCAGCAGCCCCTACGGTACTGAAGCTTTCTTT
>NA|TRBJ2-3|TRBV28|TRBD2
CASREEAGLTDTQYF
TGTGCCAGCAGGGAAGAAGCGGGACTCACAGATACGCAGTATTTT
>NA|TRBJ1-2|TRBV28|NA
CAITGGVGGGYTF
TGTGCCATCACCGGGGGGGTTGGAGGCGGCTACACCTTC
>NA|TRBJ2-1|TRBV13|TRBD1
CASSATGTAPYNEQFF
TGTGCCAGCAGCGCGACCGGGACAGCACCCTACAATGAGCAGTTCTTC
>few|TRBJ2-3|TRBV29-1|TRBD2
CSVGASGRIDTQYF
TGCAGCGTCGGGGCTAGCGGGAGAATAGATACGCAGTATTTT
>NA|TRBJ2-5|TRBV15|NA
CATSRDRPSGETQYF
TGTGCCACCAGCAGAGATCGACCCTCCGGGGAGACCCAGTACTTC
>NA|TRBJ2-7|TRBV7-9|TRBD2
CASSPSGRPTYEQYF
TGTGCCAGCAGCCCTAGCGGGAGGCCAACCTACGAGCAGTACTTC
>NA|TRBJ2-5|TRBV3-1|NA
CASSQGAVQETQYF
TGTGCCAGCAGCCAAGGCGCGGTACAAGAGACCCAGTACTTC
>once|TRBJ2-1|TRBV5-1|TRBD1
CACGQGINEQFF
TGCGCCTGCGGACAGGGGATTAATGAGCAGTTCTTC
>few|TRBJ2-7|TRBV29-1|NA
CSVVISTLFNEQYF
TGCAGCGTTGTGATATCTACGTTATTCAATGAGCAGTACTTC
>NA|TRBJ2-7|TRBV2|NA
CASRTRRSGYEQYF
TGTGCCAGTCGGACACGTCGAAGTGGCTACGAGCAGTACTTC
>NA|TRBJ1-6|TRBV12-3/TRBV12-4|NA
CASSLVPNSPLHF
TGTGCCAGCAGTTTAGTCCCAAATTCACCCCTCCACTTT
>NA|TRBJ2-7|TRBV28|NA
CASSLIRTSYEQYF
TGTGCCAGCAGTTTAATCCGTACTTCCTACGAGCAGTACTTC
>few|TRBJ1-2|TRBV7-9|NA
CASSSIVAQRGYTF
TGTGCCAGCAGCAGTATCGTAGCCCAGCGAGGCTACACCTTC
>NA|TRBJ1-1|TRBV5-1|NA
CASSLRTRMNTEAFF
TGCGCCAGCAGCTTGAGGACACGAATGAACACTGAAGCTTTCTTT
>NA|TRBJ1-2|TRBV5-1|NA
CASKPEANYGYTF
TGCGCCAGCAAGCCAGAGGCCAACTATGGCTACACCTTC
>NA|TRBJ2-7|TRBV9|NA
CAYIEQYF
TGTGCCTATATCGAGCAGTACTTC
>NA|TRBJ2-7|TRBV7-2|NA
CASSSRALGIGSEQYF
TGTGCCAGCAGCTCCCGGGCCCTAGGGATAGGGAGCGAGCAGTACTTC
>NA|TRBJ1-2|TRBV5-1|NA
CASTGVGYGYTF
TGCGCCAGCACCGGGGTGGGATATGGCTACACCTTC
>few|TRBJ1-1|TRBV7-2|TRBD1
CASSVTGEAFF
TGTGCCAGCAGCGTGACAGGGGAGGCTTTCTTT
>NA|TRBJ1-6|TRBV12-3/TRBV12-4|NA
CASSPGRYNSPLHF
TGTGCCAGCAGTCCTGGACGGTATAATTCACCCCTCCACTTT
>NA|TRBJ1-4|TRBV24-1|NA
CATSDGGLLDEKLFF
TGTGCCACCAGTGATGGCGGGCTGTTAGATGAAAAACTGTTTTTT
>few|TRBJ2-1|TRBV5-1|NA
CASSWAGLDGNEQFF
TGCGCCAGCAGCTGGGCCGGGCTCGACGGCAATGAGCAGTTCTTC
>few|TRBJ2-1|TRBV3-1|NA
CASSPVLVNEQFF
TGTGCCAGCAGCCCTGTGTTAGTCAATGAGCAGTTCTTC
>few|TRBJ2-7|TRBV28|TRBD1
CASSHQTGAYEQYF
TGTGCCAGCAGCCACCAGACAGGGGCCTACGAGCAGTACTTC
>once|TRBJ2-3|TRBV6-4|NA
CASSDPAQGTDTQYF
TGTGCCAGCAGTGACCCAGCACAGGGAACAGATACGCAGTATTTT
>NA|TRBJ1-2|TRBV28|NA
CASSSRGMSGYTF
TGTGCCAGCAGTTCCCGAGGGATGAGTGGCTACACCTTC
>NA|TRBJ1-5|TRBV6-5|NA
CASSYQETAINYSNQPQHF
TGTGCCAGCAGTTACCAGGAGACCGCGATCAACTATAGCAATCAGCCCCAGCATTTT
>few|TRBJ2-5|TRBV27|NA
CASSFGTTSREQYF
TGTGCCAGCAGTTTCGGCACAACCTCGAGGGAGCAGTACTTC
>NA|TRBJ2-1|TRBV20-1|NA
CSAREQFFSNEQFF
TGCAGTGCTAGAGAACAATTTTTTAGCAATGAGCAGTTCTTC
>few|TRBJ1-1|TRBV7-9|NA
CASSLGRGLNTEAFF
TGTGCCAGCAGCTTAGGACGGGGATTGAACACTGAAGCTTTCTTT
>once|TRBJ1-2|TRBV15|TRBD1
CATSPDRNYGYTF
TGTGCCACCAGCCCGGACAGGAACTATGGCTACACCTTC
>NA|TRBJ1-3|TRBV7-3|NA
CARQPGGRGSSGNTIYF
TGTGCCCGCCAGCCGGGGGGAAGGGGGAGCTCTGGAAACACCATATATTTT